A selection of T cell receptor beta chains follows, all from one sample in a study of blood T cell repertoires in COVID-19. TCRdb's table, derived via immunoSEQ multiplex PCR, lists solely in-frame clones and lacks some. The data hold under 250,000 clones, with over 75% observed a single time. The sample was PBMCs or T cells enriched from blood (not recorded which). These receptor sequences come from a woman under 40 who had been exposed to COVID-19. CDR3s include the opening cysteine and the closing phenylalanine or tryptophan. A D gene is named only where the DNA matches it firmly. The size of a clone is reported for some rows only, either as once, few or many, or as a class for expanded clones.

J: TRBJ2-6; D: TRBD1; V: TRBV25-1; size: .; CDR3: CASSAIRDRGPGANVLTF; DNA: TGTGCCAGCAGTGCCATCCGGGACAGGGGGCCCGGGGCCAACGTCCTGACTTTC
J: TRBJ1-3; D: .; V: TRBV5-4; size: .; CDR3: CASSLDRGLENTIYF; DNA: TGTGCCAGCAGCTTGGATCGGGGGTTAGAAAACACCATATATTTT
J: TRBJ1-1; D: TRBD1; V: TRBV4-1; size: .; CDR3: CASSHDKQGGTEAFF; DNA: TGCGCCAGCAGCCACGATAAACAGGGGGGCACTGAAGCTTTCTTT
J: TRBJ2-2; D: TRBD1; V: TRBV7-9; size: once; CDR3: CASSLRQGAGGELFF; DNA: TGTGCCAGCAGCTTAAGACAGGGGGCTGGCGGGGAGCTGTTTTTT
J: TRBJ1-5; D: .; V: TRBV30; size: .; CDR3: CAWSSREGQPQHF; DNA: TGTGCCTGGAGTAGCAGGGAAGGTCAGCCCCAGCATTTT
J: TRBJ2-3; D: TRBD1; V: TRBV7-2; size: once; CDR3: CASSLKRQGISDTQYF; DNA: TGTGCCAGCAGCTTAAAGCGACAGGGAATTTCAGATACGCAGTATTTT
J: TRBJ1-1; D: .; V: TRBV28; size: few; CDR3: CASSLLFFNTEAFF; DNA: TGTGCCAGCAGTTTACTGTTCTTCAACACTGAAGCTTTCTTT
J: TRBJ1-1; D: TRBD1; V: TRBV5-1; size: .; CDR3: CASSLEGQGVAFF; DNA: TGCGCCAGCAGCTTGGAAGGACAGGGGGTAGCTTTCTTT
J: TRBJ1-2; D: .; V: TRBV5-1; size: .; CDR3: CASSLDGSGDALYGYTF; DNA: TGCGCCAGCAGCTTGGATGGGTCGGGTGACGCCCTCTATGGCTACACCTTC
J: TRBJ2-7; D: .; V: TRBV21-1; size: .; CDR3: CASSKVDREDEQYF; DNA: TGTGCCAGCAGCAAAGTAGACAGGGAGGACGAGCAGTACTTC
J: TRBJ1-2; D: .; V: TRBV30; size: few; CDR3: CAWKQAPPYGYTF; DNA: TGTGCCTGGAAGCAGGCTCCCCCCTATGGCTACACCTTC
J: TRBJ1-1; D: .; V: TRBV5-1; size: .; CDR3: CASSLVWLNTEAFF; DNA: TGCGCCAGCAGCTTGGTGTGGCTGAACACTGAAGCTTTCTTT
J: TRBJ1-4; D: TRBD1; V: TRBV30; size: .; CDR3: CAWQGAAFTNEKLFF; DNA: TGTGCCTGGCAGGGGGCGGCGTTCACTAATGAAAAACTGTTTTTT
J: TRBJ2-1; D: .; V: TRBV27; size: .; CDR3: CASSFFRWGESNEQFF; DNA: TGTGCCAGCAGCTTTTTTCGATGGGGAGAGAGTAATGAGCAGTTCTTC
J: TRBJ1-2; D: TRBD1; V: TRBV28; size: .; CDR3: CASSPRTGGGSYGYTF; DNA: TGTGCCAGCAGTCCTAGGACAGGGGGCGGTTCCTATGGCTACACCTTC
J: TRBJ1-2; D: .; V: TRBV15; size: once; CDR3: CATRGGTPNYGYTF; DNA: TGTGCCACCAGGGGCGGGACGCCTAACTATGGCTACACCTTC
J: TRBJ2-3; D: .; V: TRBV27; size: .; CDR3: CASSSGIDTQYF; DNA: TGTGCCAGCAGTTCCGGTATTGATACGCAGTATTTT
J: TRBJ1-3; D: .; V: TRBV6-2/TRBV6-3; size: .; CDR3: CASSIRVGNTIYF; DNA: TGTGCCAGCAGCATCAGGGTCGGAAACACCATATATTTT
J: TRBJ2-7; D: TRBD2; V: TRBV7-8; size: .; CDR3: CASSLVSQREGSYEQYF; DNA: TGTGCCAGCAGCTTAGTTTCGCAGCGGGAGGGCTCCTACGAGCAGTACTTC
J: TRBJ2-1; D: .; V: TRBV3-1/TRBV3-2; size: .; CDR3: CASSQGLWGEQFF; DNA: TGTGCCAGCAGCCAGGGGCTTTGGGGTGAGCAGTTCTTC
J: TRBJ1-1; D: TRBD1; V: TRBV6-6; size: .; CDR3: CASSYSRGQLNTEAFF; DNA: TGTGCCAGCAGTTACTCGAGGGGACAGTTGAACACTGAAGCTTTCTTT
J: TRBJ2-2; D: .; V: TRBV9; size: .; CDR3: CASSVGSRGRTGELFF; DNA: TGTGCCAGCAGCGTAGGTTCTAGGGGTAGAACCGGGGAGCTGTTTTTT
J: TRBJ2-7; D: TRBD2; V: TRBV11-2; size: once; CDR3: CASSSRPAGAYEQYF; DNA: TGTGCCAGCAGTTCAAGGCCAGCGGGAGCCTACGAGCAGTACTTC
J: TRBJ2-3; D: .; V: TRBV7-9; size: .; CDR3: CASSLLADTQYF; DNA: TGTGCCAGCAGCTTATTAGCAGATACGCAGTATTTT
J: TRBJ1-1; D: TRBD1; V: TRBV2; size: .; CDR3: CASSSTGQVPSEAFF; DNA: TGTGCCAGCAGTTCCACTGGACAGGTTCCCTCTGAAGCTTTCTTT
J: TRBJ2-1; D: TRBD2; V: TRBV12-5; size: .; CDR3: CASGLRLAAYNEQFF; DNA: TGTGCTAGTGGCCTAAGACTAGCGGCCTACAATGAGCAGTTCTTC
J: TRBJ2-5; D: .; V: TRBV9; size: .; CDR3: CASSVAQAQETQYF; DNA: TGTGCCAGCAGCGTAGCACAGGCGCAAGAGACCCAGTACTTC
J: TRBJ1-4; D: .; V: TRBV9; size: .; CDR3: CASSPGATNEKLFF; DNA: TGTGCCAGCAGCCCAGGGGCAACTAATGAAAAACTGTTTTTT
J: TRBJ2-3; D: TRBD2; V: TRBV2; size: .; CDR3: CASSDYRLAGAKDTQYF; DNA: TGTGCCAGCAGTGACTATCGACTAGCGGGAGCAAAAGATACGCAGTATTTT
J: TRBJ2-7; D: .; V: TRBV3-1/TRBV3-2; size: .; CDR3: CASSQVSARFRVEQYF; DNA: TGTGCCAGCAGCCAAGTTTCAGCCCGGTTCAGGGTCGAGCAGTACTTC
J: TRBJ2-1; D: TRBD2; V: TRBV7-3; size: .; CDR3: CASSQGTSGSYNEQFF; DNA: TGTGCCAGCAGCCAGGGGACTAGCGGGAGTTACAATGAGCAGTTCTTC
J: TRBJ1-6; D: .; V: TRBV7-6; size: .; CDR3: CASSLGNSYNSPLHF; DNA: TGTGCCAGCAGCTTGGGTAACAGCTATAATTCACCCCTCCACTTT
J: TRBJ1-1; D: TRBD1; V: TRBV6-5; size: once; CDR3: CASSLGQGGYTEAFF; DNA: TGTGCCAGCAGTTTAGGACAGGGAGGATACACTGAAGCTTTCTTT
J: TRBJ1-3; D: .; V: TRBV30; size: .; CDR3: CAWQQGAGNTIYF; DNA: TGTGCCTGGCAACAGGGAGCCGGAAACACCATATATTTT
J: TRBJ1-1; D: TRBD1; V: TRBV30; size: .; CDR3: CAWGQGRAFF; DNA: TGTGCCTGGGGACAGGGAAGGGCTTTCTTT
J: TRBJ1-1; D: .; V: TRBV18; size: .; CDR3: CASSPLSTEAFF; DNA: TGTGCCAGCTCACCCTTGAGTACTGAAGCTTTCTTT
J: TRBJ2-1; D: .; V: TRBV12-5; size: .; CDR3: CASGPVNRDNEQFF; DNA: TGTGCTAGTGGTCCCGTAAACAGGGACAATGAGCAGTTCTTC
J: TRBJ2-1; D: .; V: TRBV19; size: .; CDR3: CASSIEGRGQFF; DNA: TGTGCCAGTAGTATAGAGGGGCGGGGGCAGTTCTTC
J: TRBJ2-7; D: .; V: TRBV5-5; size: .; CDR3: CASSLSAGMAYEQYF; DNA: TGTGCCAGCAGCTTGTCGGCAGGGATGGCCTACGAGCAGTACTTC
J: TRBJ2-3; D: TRBD2; V: TRBV11-2; size: .; CDR3: CASSLLPSGNTDTQYF; DNA: TGTGCCAGCAGCTTGTTACCTAGCGGGAACACAGATACGCAGTATTTT
J: TRBJ1-5; D: TRBD1; V: TRBV2; size: .; CDR3: CASSAGTGGSNQPQHF; DNA: TGTGCCAGCAGCGCTGGGACAGGGGGGAGCAATCAGCCCCAGCATTTT
J: TRBJ2-5; D: TRBD1; V: TRBV6-4; size: .; CDR3: CARTLQGAGETQYF; DNA: TGTGCCAGGACGTTACAGGGGGCGGGGGAGACCCAGTACTTC
J: TRBJ2-5; D: .; V: TRBV28; size: .; CDR3: CASSGGGAAQETQYF; DNA: TGTGCCAGCAGCGGGGGTGGGGCGGCCCAGGAGACCCAGTACTTC
J: TRBJ2-4; D: .; V: TRBV6-5; size: .; CDR3: CASSNAGGNIQYF; DNA: TGTGCCAGCAGTAATGCGGGTGGAAACATTCAGTACTTC
J: TRBJ2-7; D: .; V: TRBV11-2; size: .; CDR3: CASSFGVDEQYF; DNA: TGTGCCAGCAGCTTCGGGGTGGACGAGCAGTACTTC
J: TRBJ1-1; D: TRBD1; V: TRBV6-5; size: .; CDR3: CASSYYSGGSEAFF; DNA: TGTGCCAGCAGTTACTATTCAGGGGGCTCTGAAGCTTTCTTT
J: TRBJ2-7; D: TRBD2; V: TRBV5-4; size: .; CDR3: CASSSGLGLAGVSHEQYF; DNA: TGTGCCAGCAGCTCCGGACTTGGACTAGCGGGAGTAAGCCACGAGCAGTACTTC
J: TRBJ2-7; D: TRBD2; V: TRBV2; size: .; CDR3: CASSRSLREGYEQYF; DNA: TGTGCCAGCAGCCGGTCATTGAGGGAGGGCTACGAGCAGTACTTC
J: TRBJ2-5; D: .; V: TRBV11-2; size: .; CDR3: CASNLPRRGRTQYF; DNA: TGTGCCAGCAACCTTCCACGCCGGGGTAGAACCCAGTACTTC
J: TRBJ1-1; D: .; V: TRBV18; size: .; CDR3: CASSPFTTEAFF; DNA: TGTGCCAGCTCACCATTTACAACTGAAGCTTTCTTT
J: TRBJ2-1; D: TRBD2; V: TRBV10-2; size: .; CDR3: CASSLSGGSYNEQFF; DNA: TGCGCCAGCTCACTAAGCGGGGGCTCCTACAATGAGCAGTTCTTC
J: TRBJ2-2; D: .; V: TRBV9; size: .; CDR3: CASSVAAWDLGTGELFF; DNA: TGTGCCAGCAGCGTAGCGGCGTGGGACTTAGGCACCGGGGAGCTGTTTTTT
J: TRBJ2-3; D: TRBD2; V: TRBV19; size: .; CDR3: CASSGLAGGTQYF; DNA: TGTGCCAGTAGTGGACTAGCGGGAGGTACGCAGTATTTT